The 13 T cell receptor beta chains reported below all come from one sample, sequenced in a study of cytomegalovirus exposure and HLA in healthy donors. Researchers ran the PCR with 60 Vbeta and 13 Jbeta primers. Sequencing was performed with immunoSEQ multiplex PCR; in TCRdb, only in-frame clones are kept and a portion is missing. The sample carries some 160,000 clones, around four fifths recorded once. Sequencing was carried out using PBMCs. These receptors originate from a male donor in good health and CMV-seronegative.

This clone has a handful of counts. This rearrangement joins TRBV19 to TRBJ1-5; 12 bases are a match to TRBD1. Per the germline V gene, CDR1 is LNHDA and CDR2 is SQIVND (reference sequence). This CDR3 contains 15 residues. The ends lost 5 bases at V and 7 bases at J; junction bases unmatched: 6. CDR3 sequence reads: CASSSGQGAGQPQHF. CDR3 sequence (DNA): TGTGCCAGTAGTTCGGGACAGGGGGCGGGCCAGCCCCAGCATTTT.

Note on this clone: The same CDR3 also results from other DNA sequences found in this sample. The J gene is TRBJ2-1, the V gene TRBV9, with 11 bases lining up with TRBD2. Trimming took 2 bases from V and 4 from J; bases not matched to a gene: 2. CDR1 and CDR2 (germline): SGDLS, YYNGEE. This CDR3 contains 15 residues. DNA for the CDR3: TGTGCCAGCAGCGTTCGACTAGCGGGGTACAATGAGCAGTTCTTC. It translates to CASSVRLAGYNEQFF.

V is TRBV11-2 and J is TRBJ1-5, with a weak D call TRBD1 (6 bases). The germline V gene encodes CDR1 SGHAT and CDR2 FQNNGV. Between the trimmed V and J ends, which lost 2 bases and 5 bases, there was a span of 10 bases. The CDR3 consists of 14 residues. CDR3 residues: CASSLSGADQPQHF. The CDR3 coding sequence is TGTGCCAGCAGCTTATCAGGGGCAGATCAGCCCCAGCATTTT.

The CDR3, as DNA: TGTGCCAGCAGCCAAATTCGGAACACAGCCCACGAGCAGTACTTC. Translating gives CASSQIRNTAHEQYF. V is TRBV4-2 and J is TRBJ2-7; no clear D gene. Germline V gives CDR1 LGHNA, CDR2 YNFKEQ. V was shortened by 2 bases and J by 5 bases, with 16 bases between the two germline ends. CDR3 length: 15 residues.

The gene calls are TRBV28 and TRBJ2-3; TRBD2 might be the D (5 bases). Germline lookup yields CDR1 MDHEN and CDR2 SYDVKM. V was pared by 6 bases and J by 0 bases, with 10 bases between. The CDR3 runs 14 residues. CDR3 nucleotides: TGTGCCAGCAGCCCGCGGACTAGCACAGATACGCAGTATTTT. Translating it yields CASSPRTSTDTQYF.

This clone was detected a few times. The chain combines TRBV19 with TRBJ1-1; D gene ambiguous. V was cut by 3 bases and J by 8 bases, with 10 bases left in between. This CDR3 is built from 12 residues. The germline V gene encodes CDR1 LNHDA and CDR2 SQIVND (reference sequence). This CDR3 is CASSIIGGEAFF. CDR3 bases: TGTGCCAGTAGTATCATCGGAGGGGAAGCTTTCTTT.

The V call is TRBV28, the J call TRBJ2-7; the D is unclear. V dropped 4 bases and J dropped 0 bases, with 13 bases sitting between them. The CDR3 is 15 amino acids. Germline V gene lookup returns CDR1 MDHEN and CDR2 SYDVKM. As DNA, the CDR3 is TGTGCCAGCAGTTCAGACTTCACCTCCTCCTACGAGCAGTACTTC. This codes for CASSSDFTSSYEQYF.

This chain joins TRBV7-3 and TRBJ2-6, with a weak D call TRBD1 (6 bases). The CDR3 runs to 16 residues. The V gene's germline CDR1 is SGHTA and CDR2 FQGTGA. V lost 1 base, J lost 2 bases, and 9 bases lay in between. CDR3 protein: CASSLISGAGANVLTF. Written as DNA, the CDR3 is TGTGCCAGCAGCTTAATCTCAGGGGCTGGGGCCAACGTCCTGACTTTC. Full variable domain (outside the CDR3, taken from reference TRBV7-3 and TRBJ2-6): GAGVSQTPSNKVTEKGKYVELRCDPISGHTALYWYRQSLGQGPEFLIYFQGTGAADDSGLPNDRFFAVRPEGSVSTLKIQRTERGDSAVYLCASSLISGAGANVLTFGAGSRLTVL.

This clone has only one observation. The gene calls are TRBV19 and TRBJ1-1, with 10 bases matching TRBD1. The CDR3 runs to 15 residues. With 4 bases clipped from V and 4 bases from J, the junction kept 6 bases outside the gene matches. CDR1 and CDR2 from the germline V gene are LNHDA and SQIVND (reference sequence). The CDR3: CASSTPGQGSTEAFF. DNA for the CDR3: TGTGCCAGTAGTACTCCGGGACAGGGGAGCACTGAAGCTTTCTTT. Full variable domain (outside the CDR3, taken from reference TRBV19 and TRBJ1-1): DGGITQSPKYLFRKEGQNVTLSCEQNLNHDAMYWYRQDPGQGLRLIYYSQIVNDFQKGDIAEGYSVSREKKESFPLTVTSAQKNPTAFYLCASSTPGQGSTEAFFGQGTRLTVV.

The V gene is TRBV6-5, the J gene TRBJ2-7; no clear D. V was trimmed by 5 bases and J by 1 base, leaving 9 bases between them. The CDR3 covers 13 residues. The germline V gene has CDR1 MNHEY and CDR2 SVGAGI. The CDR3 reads CASSAEVSYEQYF. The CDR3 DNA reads TGTGCCAGCAGTGCAGAGGTATCCTACGAGCAGTACTTC.

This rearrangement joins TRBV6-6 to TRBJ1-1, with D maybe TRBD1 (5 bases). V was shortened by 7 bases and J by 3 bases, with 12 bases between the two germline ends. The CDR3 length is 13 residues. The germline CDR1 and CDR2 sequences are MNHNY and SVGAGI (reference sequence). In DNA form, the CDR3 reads TGTGCCAGCACCCCCGGCAGGGACACTGAAGCTTTCTTT. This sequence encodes CASTPGRDTEAFF.

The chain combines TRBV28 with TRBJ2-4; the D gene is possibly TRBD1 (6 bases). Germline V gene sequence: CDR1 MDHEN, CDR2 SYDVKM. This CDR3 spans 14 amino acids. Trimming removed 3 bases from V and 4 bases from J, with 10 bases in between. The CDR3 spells CASSFPGQKNIQYF. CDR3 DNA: TGTGCCAGCAGTTTCCCGGGACAAAAAAACATTCAGTACTTC.

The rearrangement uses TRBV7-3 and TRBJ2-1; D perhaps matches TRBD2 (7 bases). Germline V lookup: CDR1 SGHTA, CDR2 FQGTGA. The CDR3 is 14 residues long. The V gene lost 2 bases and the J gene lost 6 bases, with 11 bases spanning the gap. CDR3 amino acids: CASSLGGAGNEQFF. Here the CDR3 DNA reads TGTGCCAGCAGCTTAGGGGGGGCGGGCAATGAGCAGTTCTTC.